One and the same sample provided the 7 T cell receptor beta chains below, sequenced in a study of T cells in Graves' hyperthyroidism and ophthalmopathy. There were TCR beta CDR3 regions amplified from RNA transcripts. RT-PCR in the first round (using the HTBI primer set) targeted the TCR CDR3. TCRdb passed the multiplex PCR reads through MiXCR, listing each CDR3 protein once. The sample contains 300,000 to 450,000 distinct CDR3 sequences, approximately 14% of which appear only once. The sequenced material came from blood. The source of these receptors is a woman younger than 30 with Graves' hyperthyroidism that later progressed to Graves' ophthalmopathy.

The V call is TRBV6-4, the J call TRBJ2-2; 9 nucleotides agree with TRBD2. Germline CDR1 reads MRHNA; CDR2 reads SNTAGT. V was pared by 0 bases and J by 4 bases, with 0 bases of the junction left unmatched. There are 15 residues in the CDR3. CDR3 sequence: CASSDSSGSTGELFF. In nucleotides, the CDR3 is TGTGCCAGCAGTGACTCTAGCGGGAGCACCGGGGAGCTGTTTTTT.

The CDR3 loop reads CASSLVASFTEQYF. The CDR3 DNA sequence: TGTGCCAGCAGCTTAGTCGCTAGTTTTACCGAGCAGTACTTC. This rearrangement joins TRBV7-9 to TRBJ2-7; D remains unclear. This CDR3 is built from 14 residues. The V gene's germline CDR1 is SEHNR and CDR2 FQNEAQ (reference sequence). Trimming removed 1 base from V and 6 bases from J, with 13 bases in between.

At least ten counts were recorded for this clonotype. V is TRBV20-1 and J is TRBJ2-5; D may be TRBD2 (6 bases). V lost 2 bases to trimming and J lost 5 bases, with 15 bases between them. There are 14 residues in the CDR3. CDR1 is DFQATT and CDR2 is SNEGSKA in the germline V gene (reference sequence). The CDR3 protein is CSARNPRGFETQYF. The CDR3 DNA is TGCAGTGCTAGAAACCCGCGGGGATTCGAGACCCAGTACTTC.

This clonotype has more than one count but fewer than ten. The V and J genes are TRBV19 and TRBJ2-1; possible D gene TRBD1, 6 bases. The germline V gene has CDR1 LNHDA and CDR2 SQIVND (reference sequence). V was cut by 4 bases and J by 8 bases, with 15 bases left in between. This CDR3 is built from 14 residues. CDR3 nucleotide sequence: TGTGCCAGTAGTACACCAAACAGGGACGATGAGCAGTTCTTC. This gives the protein CASSTPNRDDEQFF. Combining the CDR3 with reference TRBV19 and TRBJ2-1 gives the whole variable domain DGGITQSPKYLFRKEGQNVTLSCEQNLNHDAMYWYRQDPGQGLRLIYYSQIVNDFQKGDIAEGYSVSREKKESFPLTVTSAQKNPTAFYLCASSTPNRDDEQFFGPGTRLTVL.

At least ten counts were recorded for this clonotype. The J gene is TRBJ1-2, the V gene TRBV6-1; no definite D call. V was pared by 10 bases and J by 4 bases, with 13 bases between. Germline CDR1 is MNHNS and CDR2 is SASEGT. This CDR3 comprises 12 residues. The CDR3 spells CATMTSPYGYTF. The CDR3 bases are TGTGCCACCATGACCAGCCCCTATGGCTACACCTTC.

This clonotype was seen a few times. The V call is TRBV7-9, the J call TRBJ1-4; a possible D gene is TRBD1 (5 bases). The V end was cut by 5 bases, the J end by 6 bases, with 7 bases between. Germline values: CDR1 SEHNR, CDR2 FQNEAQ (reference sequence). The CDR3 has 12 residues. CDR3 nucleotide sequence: TGTGCCAGCAGCGGAGGGGATGAAAAACTGTTTTTT. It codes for CASSGGDEKLFF.

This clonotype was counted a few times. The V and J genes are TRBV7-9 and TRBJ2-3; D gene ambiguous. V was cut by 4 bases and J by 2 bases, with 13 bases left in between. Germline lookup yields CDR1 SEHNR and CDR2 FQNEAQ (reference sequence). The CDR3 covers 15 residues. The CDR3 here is CASSSQPPVTDTQYF. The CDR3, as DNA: TGTGCCAGCAGCTCCCAGCCCCCAGTCACAGATACGCAGTATTTT. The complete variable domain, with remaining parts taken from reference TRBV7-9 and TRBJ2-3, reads DTGVSQNPRHKITKRGQNVTFRCDPISEHNRLYWYRQTLGQGPEFLTYFQNEAQLEKSRLLSDRFSAERPKGSFSTLEIQRTEQGDSAMYLCASSSQPPVTDTQYFGPGTRLTVL.